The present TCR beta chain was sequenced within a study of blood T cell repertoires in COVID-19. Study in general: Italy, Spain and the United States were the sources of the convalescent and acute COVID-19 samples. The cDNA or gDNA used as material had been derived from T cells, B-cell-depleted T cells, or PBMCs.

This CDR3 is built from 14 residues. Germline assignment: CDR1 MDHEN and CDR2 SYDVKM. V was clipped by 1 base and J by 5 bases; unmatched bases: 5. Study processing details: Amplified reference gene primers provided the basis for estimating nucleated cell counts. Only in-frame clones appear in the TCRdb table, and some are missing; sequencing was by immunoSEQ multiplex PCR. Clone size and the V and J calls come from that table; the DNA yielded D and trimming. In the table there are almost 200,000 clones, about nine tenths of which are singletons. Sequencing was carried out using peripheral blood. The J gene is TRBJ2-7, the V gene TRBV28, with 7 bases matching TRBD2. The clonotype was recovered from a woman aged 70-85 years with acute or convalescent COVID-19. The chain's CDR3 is CASSLSTSPHEQYF. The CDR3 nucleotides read TGTGCCAGCAGTTTATCGACTAGCCCCCACGAGCAGTACTTC.